The 24 T cell receptor beta chains listed next were all sequenced from one sample in a study of T cells after yellow fever vaccination. MiXCR, run by TCRdb on the 5' RACE reads, gives a single entry per CDR3 protein. Of hundreds of thousands of distinct CDR3 sequences listed, roughly 11% are singletons. Sequencing used PBMCs, obtained on the day of the first yellow fever vaccination. The source is a man younger than 30 who received the YFV17D yellow fever vaccine.

The chain is built from TRBV7-9 and TRBJ2-1; D remains ambiguous. The germline gives CDR1 SEHNR, CDR2 FQNEAQ (reference sequence). The CDR3 extends over 12 amino acids. Trimming shortened V by 4 bases and J by 8 bases, and 9 bases separated the two germline ends. Here the CDR3 reads CASSSDWDEQFF. The CDR3 DNA sequence: TGTGCCAGCAGCTCCGACTGGGATGAGCAGTTCTTC.

The V and J genes are TRBV12-3 or TRBV12-4 and TRBJ2-1; 13 nucleotides line up with TRBD2. This CDR3 has 20 amino acids. V gave up 5 bases and J gave up 0 bases; unmatched junction bases: 13. The CDR3 DNA follows: TGTGCCAGCAGTCTACGACTAGCGGGGGGTTCGTATAGCTCCTACAATGAGCAGTTCTTC. Translating it yields CASSLRLAGGSYSSYNEQFF.

This clonotype occurred a few times. This chain connects TRBV5-4 to TRBJ2-7; D is tentatively TRBD1 or TRBD2 (7 bases each). CDR1 and CDR2 from the germline V gene are SGHNT and YYREEE (reference sequence). V lost 4 bases and J lost 1, with 15 bases in between. The CDR3 loop spans 15 amino acids. The CDR3 loop reads CASSPNRGGSYEQYF. CDR3 DNA sequence: TGTGCCAGCAGCCCGAACAGGGGAGGGTCCTACGAGCAGTACTTC.

The J gene is TRBJ2-1, the V gene TRBV6-2 or TRBV6-3; TRBD2 matches at 10 bases. CDR3 length: 17 amino acids. CDR1 and CDR2 from the germline V gene are MNHEY and SVGEGT. Losses at the gene ends were 5 bases for V and 1 base for J; bases not matched to a gene: 8. The CDR3 region has the DNA TGTGCCAGCAGTCTTCAGCCTAGCGGGGGTTCCTACAATGAGCAGTTCTTC. Translation: CASSLQPSGGSYNEQFF.

The table lists this clonotype with a few counts. The rearrangement uses TRBV5-1 and TRBJ1-2; D might be TRBD1 (6 bases). Germline CDR1 and CDR2: SGHRS and YFSETQ. Trimming removed 3 bases at V and 8 bases at J, with 17 bases between. The CDR3 has 14 residues. Written as DNA, the CDR3 is TGCGCCAGCAGCTCGGCGGAGGGGGTGAGAGGCTACACCTTC. As protein: CASSSAEGVRGYTF.

This clonotype was observed a handful of times. At one end, the junction sequence differs from germline, possibly due to a read error. The V and J genes are TRBV7-7 and TRBJ2-1, with 8 bases that match TRBD2. The CDR3 loop spans 14 amino acids. Germline V lookup: CDR1 SSHAT, CDR2 FNYEAQ (reference sequence). For the CDR3, the DNA is TGTGCTAGCAGCCTGTTAGGTAGCGGGGACGAGCAGTTCTTC. Amino acid sequence: CASSLLGSGDEQFF.

The table lists this clonotype with a few counts. The chain combines TRBV10-3 with TRBJ1-2, with TRBD1 identical over 8 bases. After removal of 2 bases from V and 2 bases from J, the junction contained 7 bases not matched to a gene. Germline loops: CDR1 ENHRY, CDR2 SYGVKD. CDR3 size: 16 residues. This chain's CDR3 is CAISEPPGQDNYGYTF. As DNA, the CDR3 is TGTGCCATCAGTGAGCCTCCGGGACAGGACAACTATGGCTACACCTTC.

This clonotype has a handful of counts. The chain employs TRBV6-5 and TRBJ1-1, with D uncertain. Germline loops: CDR1 MNHEY, CDR2 SVGAGI. The CDR3 is made up of 14 amino acids. V lost 0 bases to trimming and J lost 3 bases, with 8 bases between them. The CDR3 is CASSYSPPDTEAFF. CDR3 DNA sequence: TGTGCCAGCAGTTACTCCCCCCCCGACACTGAAGCTTTCTTT.

V and J are TRBV4-1 and TRBJ1-4; 7 bases align to TRBD1. This CDR3 is built from 16 residues. With 4 bases clipped from V and 8 bases from J, the junction kept 13 bases outside the gene matches. Germline lookup yields CDR1 MGHRA and CDR2 YSYEKL. CDR3 region: CASSLVRDSEYEKLFF. The CDR3 DNA follows: TGCGCCAGCAGCCTCGTCCGGGACAGTGAATACGAAAAACTGTTTTTT.

As concerns this clonotype: A much larger clone differs from this one at a single base, so this may be a read error. The rearrangement links TRBV5-1 to TRBJ1-1; no clear D gene. The CDR3 consists of 16 residues. Germline V gene sequence: CDR1 SGHRS, CDR2 YFSETQ. CDR3 residues: CASSFTGTGAGTEDFF. CDR3 bases: TGCGCCAGCAGCTTTACGGGTACTGGAGCCGGCACTGAAGATTTCTTT.

This clonotype turned up a few times. This sequence joins TRBV24-1 and TRBJ2-5; 10 bases fit TRBD2. V trimming: 5 bases; J trimming: 1 base; junction bases outside the gene matches: 3. CDR1 is KGHDR, CDR2 SFDVKD, per germline. There are 15 residues in the CDR3. CDR3 loop: CATSVPSGGQETQYF. CDR3 in DNA: TGTGCCACCAGTGTGCCTAGCGGGGGCCAAGAGACCCAGTACTTC.

This clonotype has a handful of counts. This CDR3 reads CASSAIGEDQPQHF. The CDR3, as DNA: TGTGCCAGCAGCGCCATTGGGGAAGATCAGCCCCAGCATTTT. The rearrangement joins TRBV5-5 to TRBJ1-5; unclear D gene. V gave up 4 bases and J gave up 5 bases, with 13 bases separating them. The germline V gene has CDR1 SGHKS and CDR2 YYEKEE (reference sequence). CDR3 size: 14 residues. The full variable domain, completed using reference TRBV5-5 and TRBJ1-5, is DAGVTQSPTHLIKTRGQQVTLRCSPISGHKSVSWYQQVLGQGPQFIFQYYEKEERGRGNFPDRFSARQFPNYSSELNVNALLLGDSALYLCASSAIGEDQPQHFGDGTRLSIL.

The chain carries TRBV16 and TRBJ1-2, with a tentative D call TRBD1 (6 bases). CDR3 length: 14 amino acids. V dropped 0 bases and J dropped 4 bases, with 9 bases sitting between them. Germline V CDR1 and CDR2: KGHSY, FQNENV. The CDR3 reads CASSQSGTIYGYTF. In DNA form, the CDR3 reads TGTGCCAGCAGCCAATCTGGGACAATCTATGGCTACACCTTC.

The CDR3 DNA reads as TGTGCCAGCAGTTTAGGAGCGGGGATGAACACTGAAGCTTTCTTT. This gives the protein CASSLGAGMNTEAFF. J is TRBJ1-1 and V is TRBV12-3 or TRBV12-4; D is unresolved. CDR3 length: 15 amino acids. V dropped 1 base and J dropped 0 bases, with 9 bases sitting between them.

This clonotype has just a few counts. V is TRBV11-2 and J is TRBJ2-1; 8 bases are a match to TRBD2. V gave up 6 bases and J gave up 2 bases; unmatched junction bases: 9. Germline V CDR1 and CDR2: SGHAT, FQNNGV. The CDR3 loop spans 16 amino acids. CDR3: CASRKGSGGAYNEQFF. CDR3 nucleotides: TGTGCCAGCAGAAAGGGGAGCGGGGGTGCCTACAATGAGCAGTTCTTC.

The J gene is TRBJ2-7, the V gene TRBV7-3, with D hard to call. V lost 2 bases to trimming and J lost 7 bases, with 12 bases between them. Germline CDR1 is SGHTA and CDR2 is FQGTGA. The CDR3 runs to 13 residues. The CDR3: CASSLVGSAEQYF. The CDR3 coding sequence is TGTGCCAGCAGCTTAGTCGGGTCTGCTGAGCAGTACTTC. Variable domain in full (rest from reference TRBV7-3 and TRBJ2-7): GAGVSQTPSNKVTEKGKYVELRCDPISGHTALYWYRQSLGQGPEFLIYFQGTGAADDSGLPNDRFFAVRPEGSVSTLKIQRTERGDSAVYLCASSLVGSAEQYFGPGTRLTVT.

This clonotype occurred a few times. The rearrangement joins TRBV7-2 to TRBJ1-1; no reliable D call. Germline values: CDR1 SGHTA, CDR2 FQGNSA. V shed 3 bases and J shed 6 bases, with 8 bases lying between them. The CDR3 covers 12 residues. CDR3 amino acids: CASSFGGPEAFF. DNA of the CDR3: TGTGCCAGCAGCTTCGGCGGGCCTGAAGCTTTCTTT.

This clonotype has at least ten counts. The V and J genes are TRBV6-5 and TRBJ2-7, with D perhaps being TRBD1 or TRBD2 (6 bases each). Between the trimmed V and J ends, which lost 2 bases and 6 bases, there was a span of 17 bases. The CDR3 is 15 amino acids. CDR1 MNHEY and CDR2 SVGAGI come from the germline V gene. CDR3 loop: CASSYPGQTGGEQYF. CDR3 sequence (DNA): TGTGCCAGCAGTTACCCCGGACAGACCGGGGGCGAGCAGTACTTC.

The V call is TRBV7-3, the J call TRBJ2-3, with D perhaps TRBD1 (5 bases). This CDR3 contains 17 residues. Germline V gene data show CDR1 as SGHTA and CDR2 as FQGTGA. With 5 bases removed from V and 6 bases from J, the gap between germline ends came to 24 bases. Here the CDR3 reads CASSLSAQGTPRDTQYF. CDR3 in DNA: TGTGCCAGCAGCCTTTCTGCGCAGGGTACCCCGAGGGATACGCAGTATTTT. The entire variable domain, with the rest obtained from reference TRBV7-3 and TRBJ2-3, is as follows: GAGVSQTPSNKVTEKGKYVELRCDPISGHTALYWYRQSLGQGPEFLIYFQGTGAADDSGLPNDRFFAVRPEGSVSTLKIQRTERGDSAVYLCASSLSAQGTPRDTQYFGPGTRLTVL.

This clonotype was seen a handful of times. Here the CDR3 DNA reads TGTGCCAGCAGCCACGGAGGGACAGGCGACTCTGGGGCCAACGTCCTGACTTTC. Protein: CASSHGGTGDSGANVLTF. V usage is TRBV7-3 and J usage is TRBJ2-6; TRBD1 matches at 8 bases. The CDR3 loop spans 18 amino acids. Trimming cost V 5 bases and J 0 bases; bases outside gene matches: 9. Per germline, CDR1 SGHTA and CDR2 FQGTGA.

This clonotype was picked up many times. The chain uses TRBV5-1 and TRBJ2-7; D not resolved. This CDR3 is 15 amino acids long. The V and J ends lost 7 bases and 0 bases respectively, with 17 bases between them. Germline values: CDR1 SGHRS, CDR2 YFSETQ. CDR3: CASRNDPKSSYEQYV. CDR3 sequence (DNA): TGCGCCAGCCGCAACGACCCCAAATCCTCCTACGAGCAGTACGTC.

This clonotype was recorded a few times. V and J are TRBV5-1 and TRBJ1-1; 8 bases map to TRBD1. J lost 5 bases, V lost 4 bases, and 7 bases had no gene match. Germline CDR1 reads SGHRS; CDR2 reads YFSETQ. The CDR3 sequence is 14 residues long. The CDR3, as DNA: TGCGCCAGCAGCCCGATGACAGGGGAGACTGAAGCTTTCTTT. Translation gives CASSPMTGETEAFF.

The chain uses TRBV12-3 or TRBV12-4 and TRBJ2-7, with 7 bases that match TRBD2. This CDR3 region has 12 residues. J was trimmed by 9 bases and V by 3 bases; bases with no gene match: 5. The CDR3 here is CASSFWGGRQYF. The CDR3 nucleotides read TGTGCCAGCAGTTTTTGGGGGGGGAGGCAGTACTTC.

The table lists this clonotype with a few counts. The chain has TRBV27 and TRBJ2-7; 10 nucleotides align to TRBD2. CDR3 length: 15 amino acids. Unmatched junction bases numbered 11, after V lost 6 bases and J lost 6 bases. CDR1 is MNHEY and CDR2 is SMNVEV in the germline V gene (reference sequence). The DNA for the CDR3 is TGTGCCAGCAGCTATAGGACTAGCGGCTCAATCGAGCAGTACTTC. This sequence encodes CASSYRTSGSIEQYF.